The clone carrying this T cell receptor (beta chain) was detected a few times. No antigen is known for it. The same CDR3 also results from other DNA sequences found in this sample. The germline gives CDR1 KGHSH, CDR2 LQKENI. The CDR3 is 15 amino acids. The ends were cut back, 3 bases at V and 0 bases at J, with 11 bases in the middle. The entry originates in a study of shared clonotypes between healthy human individuals. Study-level background: Donors consisted of a couple of women and a few men between 18 and 49.

Several immunoSEQ 96-well plates shared each subset's DNA, each plate a replicate. TCRdb keeps only in-frame clones here, not all; method: immunoSEQ multiplex PCR. The sample shows fewer than 700,000 clones, around three quarters of them seen only once. All donors were Caucasian adults living in Nashville, Tennessee. General study findings and limits: Among donors, clonotype sharing was expected to be affected by sequencing depth.

This chain joins TRBV18 and TRBJ1-1; D may be TRBD1 (5 bases). This sequence originates from a woman aged 40 to 50 in good health. Some clones in this sample may be carry-over from other donors' samples. Sequences were obtained from PBMCs. The CDR3 is CASSPWGEMNTEAFF. The CDR3 bases are TGTGCCAGCTCACCGTGGGGCGAGATGAACACTGAAGCTTTCTTT.